This passage covers 28 T cell receptor beta chains from one sample sequenced in a study of technical replicates of blood from a handful of donors. Only in-frame clones appear in the TCRdb table, and some are missing; sequencing was by immunoSEQ multiplex PCR. Found here are roughly 80,000 clones, roughly 94% of them singletons; the top ten hold 0.38%. The sequenced sample consisted of T cells isolated from PBMCs. These receptors were collected from a human donor in good health.

The chain joins TRBV2 to TRBJ1-4, with 7 bases identical to TRBD1. Germline V gene lookup returns CDR1 SNHLY and CDR2 FYNNEI. The CDR3 consists of 13 residues. With V trimmed by 10 bases and J by 3 bases, 5 bases remained unmatched. The chain's CDR3 is CATKGAANEKLFF. CDR3 coding DNA: TGTGCCACCAAGGGGGCGGCTAATGAAAAACTGTTTTTT.

This clone was counted a few times. This sequence joins TRBV7-9 and TRBJ2-3, with 8 positions matching TRBD2. The CDR3 totals 18 residues. Trimming removed 1 base from V and 0 bases from J; junction bases left unmatched: 9. Germline V gene lookup returns CDR1 SEHNR and CDR2 FQNEAQ (reference sequence). The DNA of the CDR3 is TGTGCCAGCAGCTTAGGAGGACTAGCTTTTATCAGCACAGATACGCAGTATTTT. It specifies CASSLGGLAFISTDTQYF.

This clone has only a few counts. The J gene is TRBJ1-1, the V gene TRBV19; TRBD1 matches at 9 bases. CDR1 and CDR2 from the germline V gene are LNHDA and SQIVND (reference sequence). V lost 5 bases to trimming and J lost 5 bases; unmatched junction nucleotides: 15. This CDR3 comprises 17 residues. DNA of the CDR3: TGTGCCAGTAGTCCTCACGGGACAGGGTCTAGAGAAACTGAAGCTTTCTTT. Protein: CASSPHGTGSRETEAFF.

J is TRBJ2-5 and V is TRBV7-9; D is perhaps TRBD1 (6 bases). V was shortened by 0 bases and J by 3 bases, with 11 bases between the two germline ends. Germline-derived CDR1 and CDR2 are SEHNR and FQNEAQ (reference sequence). The length of the CDR3 is 15 residues. DNA for the CDR3: TGTGCCAGCAGCTTAGCAGGGACACTAAAAGAGACCCAGTACTTC. Its protein is CASSLAGTLKETQYF.

The chain employs TRBV7-9 and TRBJ2-6, with D possibly matching TRBD1 (6 bases). In germline, CDR1 is SEHNR, CDR2 FQNEAQ (reference sequence). Trimming pared 3 bases from V and 0 bases from J, leaving 15 bases between. The CDR3 loop spans 18 amino acids. CDR3 sequence (DNA): TGTGCCAGCAGCTTCCCGAGAGGGGGAAACTCTGGGGCCAACGTCCTGACTTTC. Translating it yields CASSFPRGGNSGANVLTF.

This chain uses TRBV2 with TRBJ2-1; 11 nucleotides line up with TRBD2. V dropped 4 bases and J dropped 8; count of bases not matched to a gene: 4. Germline CDR1 reads SNHLY; CDR2 reads FYNNEI. CDR3 length: 14 amino acids. DNA for the CDR3: TGTGCCAGCAGTGTACTAGCGGGAGTCTATGAGCAGTTCTTC. Protein product: CASSVLAGVYEQFF.

The chain links TRBV6-5 to TRBJ2-3; 9 positions match TRBD1. J gave up 6 bases and V 5 bases, and 6 bases lay outside the gene matches. This CDR3 has 14 residues. Germline V gives CDR1 MNHEY, CDR2 SVGAGI. CDR3: CASSPLQGADTQYF. The CDR3 DNA sequence: TGTGCCAGCAGTCCTTTACAGGGGGCCGATACGCAGTATTTT.

V is TRBV6-5 and J is TRBJ2-7; 7 nucleotides match TRBD2. J was trimmed by 1 base and V by 5 bases; bases with no gene match: 8. Germline CDR1 MNHEY, CDR2 SVGAGI. The CDR3 is made up of 15 amino acids. The CDR3 loop reads CASSGSTSRSYEQYF. In DNA form, the CDR3 reads TGTGCCAGCAGTGGATCGACTAGCCGATCCTACGAGCAGTACTTC.

The rearrangement uses TRBV7-3 and TRBJ2-1, with 12 positions matching TRBD2. The CDR3 is 15 amino acids. Trimming took 5 bases from V and 6 from J; bases not matched to a gene: 5. Germline assignment: CDR1 SGHTA and CDR2 FQGTGA. CDR3: CASSRGLAGSNEQFF. CDR3 DNA: TGTGCCAGCAGCCGGGGACTAGCGGGCTCCAATGAGCAGTTCTTC. Looking up the rest from reference TRBV7-3 and TRBJ2-1 gives the full variable domain: GAGVSQTPSNKVTEKGKYVELRCDPISGHTALYWYRQSLGQGPEFLIYFQGTGAADDSGLPNDRFFAVRPEGSVSTLKIQRTERGDSAVYLCASSRGLAGSNEQFFGPGTRLTVL.

The chain carries TRBV7-8 and TRBJ2-7; 9 bases match TRBD1. CDR3 length: 15 residues. The ends lost 3 bases at V and 3 bases at J; junction bases unmatched: 6. The germline V gene has CDR1 SGHVS and CDR2 FQNEAQ. CDR3 loop: CASSFGRQGVYEQYF. The CDR3, as DNA: TGTGCCAGCAGCTTCGGTCGACAGGGGGTCTACGAGCAGTACTTC.

V usage is TRBV28 and J usage is TRBJ1-1; TRBD1 agrees at 8 bases. J was trimmed by 0 bases and V by 4 bases; bases with no gene match: 4. Germline V lookup: CDR1 MDHEN, CDR2 SYDVKM. CDR3 size: 15 residues. CDR3 in DNA: TGTGCCAGCAGTTCTGGGACAGGCCTGAACACTGAAGCTTTCTTT. This translates into CASSSGTGLNTEAFF.

The chain links TRBV2 to TRBJ2-3, with no clear D. Germline V gives CDR1 SNHLY, CDR2 FYNNEI. The CDR3 covers 13 residues. Between the trimmed V and J ends, which lost 8 bases and 2 bases, there was a span of 11 bases. In DNA form, the CDR3 reads TGTGCCAGCTCACGGCGGTCCACAGATACGCAGTATTTT. It codes for CASSRRSTDTQYF.

The V call is TRBV30, the J call TRBJ1-2; D is undetermined. V was shortened by 0 bases and J by 6 bases, with 14 bases between the two germline ends. The CDR3 contains 14 residues. Looked up from germline, CDR1 is GTSNPN and CDR2 is SVGIG (reference sequence). In DNA form, the CDR3 reads TGTGCCTGGAGTGTGATTAACGGGGTGGATGGCTACACCTTC. Encoded protein: CAWSVINGVDGYTF.

This rearrangement joins TRBV6-1 to TRBJ2-2; D is unresolved. CDR3 length: 14 amino acids. The V gene lost 3 bases and the J gene lost 2 bases, with 7 bases spanning the gap. The V gene's germline CDR1 is MNHNS and CDR2 SASEGT. DNA for the CDR3: TGTGCCAGCAGTGAGCAGGCTAACACCGGGGAGCTGTTTTTT. This codes for CASSEQANTGELFF.

This rearrangement joins TRBV9 to TRBJ1-3; 9 bases fit TRBD1. V was clipped by 0 bases and J by 0 bases; unmatched bases: 4. The germline V gene has CDR1 SGDLS and CDR2 YYNGEE. CDR3 length equals 17 residues. CDR3 sequence: CASSVVDRGHSGNTIYF. DNA of the CDR3: TGTGCCAGCAGCGTAGTGGACAGGGGACACTCTGGAAACACCATATATTTT. The variable domain in full, with the rest retrieved from reference TRBV9 and TRBJ1-3, is DSGVTQTPKHLITATGQRVTLRCSPRSGDLSVYWYQQSLDQGLQFLIQYYNGEERAKGNILERFSAQQFPDLHSELNLSSLELGDSALYFCASSVVDRGHSGNTIYFGEGSWLTVV.

This clone was recorded once. The V gene is TRBV9, the J gene TRBJ2-7, with TRBD1 matching 7 bases. Per the germline V gene, CDR1 is SGDLS and CDR2 is YYNGEE. The V gene end was trimmed by 2 bases and the J gene end by 3 bases; junction bases not matched to a gene: 8. The CDR3 consists of 15 residues. The CDR3 reads CASSVRDSDSYEQYF. The CDR3 region has the DNA TGTGCCAGCAGCGTCCGGGACAGTGATAGCTACGAGCAGTACTTC.

This clone was seen once. CDR3 sequence reads: CALGRDEQYF. CDR3 sequence (DNA): TGTGCCTTGGGCAGGGACGAGCAGTACTTC. The chain combines TRBV28 with TRBJ2-7; a weak D match, TRBD1 (5 bases). The CDR3 is 10 amino acids. The germline V and J ends were trimmed by 11 bases and 5 bases, with 10 bases remaining between them. CDR1 and CDR2 from the germline V gene are MDHEN and SYDVKM.

This sequence joins TRBV18 and TRBJ1-4, with TRBD1 matching 7 bases. Germline CDR1 KGHSH, CDR2 LQKENI. CDR3 length: 15 residues. The V gene end was trimmed by 4 bases and the J gene end by 8 bases; junction bases not matched to a gene: 10. In nucleotides, the CDR3 is TGTGCCAGCTCACTCGCGGCACAGGGGTCGGAAAAACTGTTTTTT. Translating it yields CASSLAAQGSEKLFF.

The chain has TRBV4-2 and TRBJ2-3; D remains unclear. The CDR3 consists of 15 residues. Germline CDR1 LGHNA, CDR2 YNFKEQ. Trimming removed 5 bases at V and 5 bases at J, with 17 bases between. CDR3 nucleotides: TGTGCCAGCAGCAATGCCGGCGGCGAGCAAGATACGCAGTATTTT. This sequence encodes CASSNAGGEQDTQYF.

This rearrangement joins TRBV4-1 to TRBJ2-5; possible D gene TRBD1, 5 bases. V was clipped by 4 bases and J by 4 bases, with 10 bases between them. CDR3 length equals 13 residues. From germline, CDR1 is MGHRA and CDR2 YSYEKL. The CDR3 protein is CASSLIQGETQYF. The CDR3, as DNA: TGCGCCAGCAGCCTCATTCAGGGAGAGACCCAGTACTTC.

This sequence joins TRBV19 and TRBJ2-7; 12 positions agree with TRBD2. V lost 5 bases and J lost 7; bases outside the gene matches: 6. This CDR3 comprises 14 residues. Germline V gene sequence: CDR1 LNHDA, CDR2 SQIVND (reference sequence). CDR3 bases: TGTGCCAGTAGTGTGACTAGCGGGAGACGGGAGCAGTACTTC. Amino acids: CASSVTSGRREQYF.

V usage is TRBV1 and J usage is TRBJ2-7; the table's D call, TRBD2, has no DNA check behind it. TRBV1 is annotated as a pseudogene. This CDR3 is 16 amino acids long. CDR3 DNA sequence: TGCACCAGCAGCCCTTTTTATAGCGGGAGGGCCCTCGAGCAGTACTTC. This sequence encodes CTSSPFYSGRALEQYF.

This chain connects TRBV5-1 to TRBJ2-1; 7 nucleotides match TRBD1. Germline CDR1 SGHRS, CDR2 YFSETQ. V lost 1 base, J lost 0 bases, and 4 bases stayed unmatched. CDR3 size: 16 residues. DNA of the CDR3: TGCGCCAGCAGCTTGACAGGGGACATCTCCTACAATGAGCAGTTCTTC. Translating gives CASSLTGDISYNEQFF. The variable domain in full, completed from reference TRBV5-1 and TRBJ2-1, reads KAGVTQTPRYLIKTRGQQVTLSCSPISGHRSVSWYQQTPGQGLQFLFEYFSETQRNKGNFPGRFSGRQFSNSRSEMNVSTLELGDSALYLCASSLTGDISYNEQFFGPGTRLTVL.

The chain is built from TRBV4-3 and TRBJ1-4, with D perhaps matching TRBD1 (6 bases). The CDR3 extends over 15 amino acids. The germline CDR1 and CDR2 sequences are LGHNA and YSLEER. V was shortened by 4 bases and J by 7 bases, with 16 bases between the two germline ends. The CDR3 loop is CASSPSTGSGEKLFF. The CDR3 DNA reads TGCGCCAGCAGCCCCTCAACAGGGTCGGGTGAAAAACTGTTTTTT.

The chain uses TRBV30 and TRBJ2-1; tentative D call: TRBD2 (5 bases). Germline lookup yields CDR1 GTSNPN and CDR2 SVGIG (reference sequence). V shed 6 bases and J shed 6 bases, with 15 bases lying between them. This CDR3 is built from 13 residues. The CDR3, as DNA: TGTGCCTGTCCGACGACTACTCTCAATGAGCAGTTCTTC. It codes for CACPTTTLNEQFF. Combining the CDR3 with reference TRBV30 and TRBJ2-1 gives the whole variable domain SQTIHQWPATLVQPVGSPLSLECTVEGTSNPNLYWYRQAAGRGLQLLFYSVGIGQISSEVPQNLSASRPQDRQFILSSKKLLLSDSGFYLCACPTTTLNEQFFGPGTRLTVL.

This clone appeared a single time. The chain carries TRBV15 and TRBJ2-7; D is ambiguous. Germline lookup yields CDR1 LNHNV and CDR2 YYDKDF (reference sequence). The CDR3 is made up of 12 amino acids. Trimming pared 2 bases from V and 3 bases from J, leaving 5 bases between. The CDR3 nucleotides are TGTGCCACCAGCAGAAATAACTACGAGCAGTACTTC. This gives the protein CATSRNNYEQYF.

The V call is TRBV7-9, the J call TRBJ1-2; D is ambiguous. The germline V and J ends were trimmed by 1 base and 8 bases, with 8 bases remaining between them. The CDR3 consists of 12 residues. Germline assignment: CDR1 SEHNR and CDR2 FQNEAQ (reference sequence). The CDR3 is CASSLDGVGYTF. CDR3 sequence (DNA): TGTGCCAGCAGCTTAGACGGGGTCGGCTACACCTTC.

V gene TRBV4-3 combines with J gene TRBJ2-7; 11 bases fit TRBD2. The junction had 0 bases not matched to a gene; V was cut back by 0 bases and J by 2 bases. Germline V lookup: CDR1 LGHNA, CDR2 YSLEER. The length of the CDR3 is 15 residues. In DNA, the CDR3 is TGCGCCAGCAGCCAAGATAGCGGGAGGGCCTACGAGCAGTACTTC. Amino acid sequence: CASSQDSGRAYEQYF.